The clone carrying this TCR beta chain was observed a handful of times. The antigen remains unidentified. This sample was taken from a study of T cell responses to AZD1222 COVID-19 vaccine. Across the study: Second doses that came at about 4 or about 12 weeks were put together. General study findings and limits: Baseline antibody screening turned up just six seropositive AZD1222 recipients. Reports indicate that nearly half of spike-specific TCRs are directed at unmutated variant regions. Receipt of two AZD1222 doses was followed by a rise in Spike-specific TCR breadth and depth.

Germline lookup yields CDR1 DFQATT and CDR2 SNEGSKA (reference sequence). The CDR3 spans 11 residues. V lost 4 bases to trimming and J lost 15 bases; unmatched junction nucleotides: 5. Method: immunoSEQ multiplex PCR; TCRdb's copy keeps in-frame clones and lacks some. The repertoire holds approximately 160,000 clones, with around 89% as singletons. This clonotype originated in an adult in good health. The chain uses TRBV20-1 and TRBJ2-1; 11 positions match TRBD2. This material consisted of peripheral blood, taken on day 0 of AZD1222 vaccination. CDR3 residues: CSAKAGTSGFF. CDR3 nucleotide sequence: TGCAGTGCTAAGGCCGGGACTAGCGGGTTCTTC.